A single sample gave rise to the 4 T cell receptor beta chains below, sequenced in a study of T cell responses to AZD1222 COVID-19 vaccine. Only in-frame clones appear in the TCRdb table, and some are missing; sequencing was by immunoSEQ multiplex PCR. The sample contains 150,000 to 200,000 clones, over 70% of which appear only once. Sequenced material: peripheral blood, taken on day 0 of MenACWY control vaccination. These receptors were obtained from an adult in good health.

The sample holds a few counts of this clone. Other DNA sequences in this sample translate to the same CDR3. The chain uses TRBV28 and TRBJ1-2; tentative D call: TRBD1 (5 bases). CDR3 length: 13 amino acids. Germline CDR1 MDHEN, CDR2 SYDVKM. V dropped 3 bases and J dropped 4 bases, with 9 bases sitting between them. CDR3 DNA sequence: TGTGCCAGCAGTTTGTCAGGGACCTATGGCTACACCTTC. It translates to CASSLSGTYGYTF.

The rearrangement joins TRBV6-2 or TRBV6-3 to TRBJ1-2; TRBD1 agrees at 7 bases. The CDR3 totals 13 residues. The germline CDR1 and CDR2 sequences are MNHEY and SVGEGT. V lost 4 bases, J lost 8 bases, and 7 bases stayed unmatched. CDR3 nucleotide sequence: TGTGCCAGCAGTTCCGGGACAGTGTCCGGCTACACCTTC. It encodes CASSSGTVSGYTF.

V is TRBV4-1 and J is TRBJ1-6; D remains ambiguous. V was shortened by 4 bases and J by 5 bases, with 21 bases between the two germline ends. The CDR3 is 18 residues long. Germline CDR1 is MGHRA and CDR2 is YSYEKL. The CDR3 here is CASSPNDLGMRDNSPLHF. In DNA, the CDR3 is TGCGCCAGCAGCCCTAATGATTTGGGGATGAGAGATAATTCACCCCTCCACTTT.

The chain is built from TRBV3-1 (or the pseudogene TRBV3-2) and TRBJ1-5, with a possible D match to TRBD1 (6 bases). The V end lost 1 base, the J end lost 3 bases, and 13 bases lay between the germline ends. Germline CDR1 reads LGHDT; CDR2 reads YNNKEL (reference sequence). This CDR3 region has 16 residues. CDR3 region: CASSQGGGGFNQPQHF. CDR3 nucleotides: TGTGCCAGCAGCCAAGGGGGTGGGGGCTTCAATCAGCCCCAGCATTTT.